The 24 T cell receptor beta chains presented below share a single source sample, sequenced in a study of shared clonotypes between healthy human individuals. CD8 cells classed as naive were CD45RO-negative and positively selected for CCR7, excluding terminally differentiated effector memory CD45RA+ cells. The repertoire was sequenced with immunoSEQ multiplex PCR; TCRdb's copy has only in-frame clones and lacks some. The sample yields 800,000 to 950,000 clones, just over 95% seen once. Material: naive CD8+ T cells sorted from blood. The receptors were gathered from a young man in good health.

This clone was observed a handful of times. The genes are TRBV5-5 and TRBJ1-1; D is unresolved. The germline gives CDR1 SGHKS, CDR2 YYEKEE (reference sequence). The CDR3 is 13 residues long. Trimming pared 3 bases from V and 3 bases from J, leaving 9 bases between. CDR3 region: CASSYPLDTEAFF. The CDR3 coding sequence is TGTGCCAGCAGCTACCCCCTCGACACTGAAGCTTTCTTT.

The CDR3 here is CASSPRTSGIGNEQFF. The CDR3 region has the DNA TGTGCCAGCAGCCCCCGGACTAGCGGGATTGGAAATGAGCAGTTCTTC. The chain joins TRBV11-2 to TRBJ2-1, with 12 bases aligning to TRBD2. The J segment lost 7 bases and the V segment lost 5 bases, leaving 9 bases of the junction unmatched. The CDR3 runs 16 residues. In germline, CDR1 is SGHAT, CDR2 FQNNGV.

The rearrangement uses TRBV30 and TRBJ2-7; 9 bases align to TRBD2. Germline loops: CDR1 GTSNPN, CDR2 SVGIG (reference sequence). With V trimmed by 4 bases and J by 4 bases, 8 bases remained unmatched. The CDR3 consists of 14 residues. The CDR3 protein is CAWTLPGLAYEQYF. The CDR3 DNA reads TGTGCCTGGACCCTCCCGGGACTAGCATACGAGCAGTACTTC. The whole variable domain, filled in from reference TRBV30 and TRBJ2-7, reads SQTIHQWPATLVQPVGSPLSLECTVEGTSNPNLYWYRQAAGRGLQLLFYSVGIGQISSEVPQNLSASRPQDRQFILSSKKLLLSDSGFYLCAWTLPGLAYEQYFGPGTRLTVT.

In the case of this clone: Distinct nucleotide sequences in the sample also encode this CDR3. This chain joins TRBV27 and TRBJ2-7; 9 nucleotides match TRBD2. Losses at the gene ends were 6 bases for V and 3 bases for J; bases not matched to a gene: 6. In germline, CDR1 is MNHEY, CDR2 SMNVEV (reference sequence). This CDR3 has 14 residues. In DNA form, the CDR3 reads TGTGCCAGCAGCCTGAGCGGGAGGCTCTACGAGCAGTACTTC. It yields the protein CASSLSGRLYEQYF.

V and J are TRBV28 and TRBJ2-1; D gene uncertain. V lost 3 bases and J lost 8, with 11 bases in between. This CDR3 region has 13 residues. Germline V gene data show CDR1 as MDHEN and CDR2 as SYDVKM. DNA of the CDR3: TGTGCCAGCAGTTTTCGGTGGTACGATGAGCAGTTCTTC. It translates to CASSFRWYDEQFF.

This chain uses TRBV6-1 with TRBJ2-4; no definite D call. Germline CDR1 is MNHNS and CDR2 is SASEGT. CDR3 length equals 15 residues. The V gene lost 5 bases and the J gene lost 4 bases, with 15 bases spanning the gap. CDR3 sequence (DNA): TGTGCCAGCAGTCCCAGCGTGTTAGCAAAAAACATTCAGTACTTC. The encoded protein is CASSPSVLAKNIQYF.

The chain couples TRBV5-1 to TRBJ1-2; D is possibly TRBD1 (5 bases). Per germline, CDR1 SGHRS and CDR2 YFSETQ. The ends were cut back, 0 bases at V and 2 bases at J, with 11 bases in the middle. The CDR3 loop spans 15 amino acids. The DNA of the CDR3 is TGCGCCAGCAGCTTGGAAGGAGCAGGGAACTATGGCTACACCTTC. Translating gives CASSLEGAGNYGYTF. The full variable domain, rest sourced from reference TRBV5-1 and TRBJ1-2, is KAGVTQTPRYLIKTRGQQVTLSCSPISGHRSVSWYQQTPGQGLQFLFEYFSETQRNKGNFPGRFSGRQFSNSRSEMNVSTLELGDSALYLCASSLEGAGNYGYTFGSGTRLTVV.

This clone was counted only a few times. This rearrangement joins TRBV28 to TRBJ2-7, with 7 bases fitting TRBD1. Trimming removed 1 base from V and 4 bases from J; junction bases left unmatched: 10. The CDR3 is made up of 16 amino acids. The germline CDR1 and CDR2 sequences are MDHEN and SYDVKM. CDR3 DNA sequence: TGTGCCAGCAGTTTATCTCCCAGGGGGACCAGGTACGAGCAGTACTTC. Translating it yields CASSLSPRGTRYEQYF.

The genes are TRBV27 and TRBJ2-1; 7 bases fit TRBD1. Germline lookup yields CDR1 MNHEY and CDR2 SMNVEV (reference sequence). This CDR3 has 15 residues. V dropped 8 bases and J dropped 0; count of bases not matched to a gene: 7. The CDR3 DNA sequence: TGTGCCAGCGCATATGGGGACAGCTCCTACAATGAGCAGTTCTTC. Translation gives CASAYGDSSYNEQFF.

The chain combines TRBV28 with TRBJ2-3; D ambiguous. V was trimmed by 1 base and J by 4 bases, leaving 3 bases between them. Per the germline V gene, CDR1 is MDHEN and CDR2 is SYDVKM. This CDR3 has 12 amino acids. The CDR3 spells CASSLFADTQYF. The CDR3 nucleotides read TGTGCCAGCAGTTTATTTGCAGATACGCAGTATTTT. The entire variable domain, with the rest obtained from reference TRBV28 and TRBJ2-3, is as follows: DVKVTQSSRYLVKRTGEKVFLECVQDMDHENMFWYRQDPGLGLRLIYFSYDVKMKEKGDIPEGYSVSREKKERFSLILESASTNQTSMYLCASSLFADTQYFGPGTRLTVL.

This clone came up a few times. The CDR3 loop reads CASSHGTYEQYF. CDR3 DNA sequence: TGTGCCAGCAGCCACGGGACCTACGAGCAGTACTTC. The chain employs TRBV5-5 and TRBJ2-7; tentative D call: TRBD2 (5 bases). This CDR3 contains 12 residues. Trimming took 4 bases from V and 2 from J, leaving 7 bases between them. CDR1 is SGHKS, CDR2 YYEKEE, per germline (reference sequence).

J is TRBJ2-7 and V is TRBV5-4, with 8 bases fitting TRBD2. The CDR3 contains 13 residues. V gave up 5 bases and J gave up 2 bases; unmatched junction bases: 3. Germline CDR1 is SGHNT and CDR2 is YYREEE (reference sequence). DNA for the CDR3: TGTGCCAGCAGAACTAGCGGAACCTACGAGCAGTACTTC. This translates into CASRTSGTYEQYF.

V usage is TRBV6-5 and J usage is TRBJ2-7; D gene unclear. V lost 2 bases and J 4 bases, leaving 18 bases between the germline ends. Germline V gene lookup returns CDR1 MNHEY and CDR2 SVGAGI. This CDR3 has 16 residues. The DNA for the CDR3 is TGTGCCAGCAGTTACAGCGTGGCGAGCTTCCTATACGAGCAGTACTTC. Translation: CASSYSVASFLYEQYF.

V usage is TRBV7-2 and J usage is TRBJ1-2; D is uncertain. The germline gives CDR1 SGHTA, CDR2 FQGNSA. This CDR3 is built from 15 residues. V lost 2 bases to trimming and J lost 2 bases, with 12 bases between them. CDR3 in amino acids: CASSLNHGTNYGYTF. In DNA, the CDR3 is TGTGCCAGCAGCTTAAATCACGGAACGAACTATGGCTACACCTTC.

The V and J genes are TRBV30 and TRBJ1-5; possible D gene TRBD1, 5 bases. Germline V gene data show CDR1 as GTSNPN and CDR2 as SVGIG (reference sequence). CDR3 length: 13 amino acids. Trimming left V 4 bases short and J 2 bases short, with 9 bases between. The CDR3 here is CAWTGGGNQPQHF. The CDR3 DNA is TGTGCCTGGACCGGAGGGGGCAATCAGCCCCAGCATTTT.

The chain recombines TRBV11-2 with TRBJ2-1; 7 bases agree with TRBD2. CDR3 length equals 16 residues. Germline CDR1 is SGHAT and CDR2 is FQNNGV. V lost 5 bases, J lost 9 bases, and 16 bases stayed unmatched. CDR3 loop: CASSPRASGLRGEQFF. In nucleotides, the CDR3 is TGTGCCAGCAGCCCCAGAGCTAGCGGTTTGAGGGGTGAGCAGTTCTTC.

This chain uses TRBV2 with TRBJ2-2; 9 nucleotides align to TRBD2. The CDR3 extends over 15 amino acids. The germline V gene has CDR1 SNHLY and CDR2 FYNNEI. The trim removed 10 bases at V and 4 bases at J, leaving 10 bases unmatched. CDR3 nucleotides: TGTGCCATCTTAATAGCGGGAGAAGGCACCGGGGAGCTGTTTTTT. Translated: CAILIAGEGTGELFF.

This CDR3 reads CAIRGPGLAGVNTGELFF. CDR3 DNA sequence: TGTGCCATCAGGGGTCCGGGACTAGCGGGAGTGAACACCGGGGAGCTGTTTTTT. This chain connects TRBV10-3 to TRBJ2-2; 14 positions agree with TRBD2. CDR1 and CDR2 (germline): ENHRY, SYGVKD. Losses at the gene ends were 6 bases for V and 1 base for J; bases not matched to a gene: 7. This CDR3 has 18 amino acids.

The rearrangement links TRBV28 to TRBJ2-7; D may be TRBD1 (5 bases). CDR3 length: 15 residues. Looked up from germline, CDR1 is MDHEN and CDR2 is SYDVKM. The V end was cut by 6 bases, the J end by 1 base, with 16 bases between. The CDR3 bases are TGTGCCAGCAGCCCCTACCTGGACATATCCTACGAGCAGTACTTC. Translation gives CASSPYLDISYEQYF.

In this sample, this clone turned up once. The V gene is TRBV6-1, the J gene TRBJ2-1; 8 bases are shared with TRBD2. Germline V gene data show CDR1 as MNHNS and CDR2 as SASEGT. The CDR3 totals 15 residues. With 7 bases clipped from V and 4 bases from J, the junction kept 9 bases outside the gene matches. The CDR3 sequence: CASTDPGTRYNEQFF. In DNA form, the CDR3 reads TGTGCCAGCACCGACCCCGGGACTAGGTACAATGAGCAGTTCTTC.

The chain employs TRBV29-1 and TRBJ2-7; TRBD1 matches at 9 bases. Germline V gene lookup returns CDR1 SQVTM and CDR2 ANQGSEA. V shed 8 bases, J shed 4 bases, and the junction held 9 bases outside the gene matches. There are 13 residues in the CDR3. In DNA form, the CDR3 reads TGCAGCTACCGGGACAGGGATAAGTACGAGCAGTACTTC. Its protein product is CSYRDRDKYEQYF.

This chain connects TRBV6-1 to TRBJ1-5, with D unclear. The germline V gene has CDR1 MNHNS and CDR2 SASEGT. The CDR3 loop spans 17 amino acids. V was trimmed by 4 bases and J by 0 bases, leaving 16 bases between them. CDR3 loop: CASSAKPLAYSNQPQHF. CDR3 sequence (DNA): TGTGCCAGCAGTGCGAAGCCCCTGGCATATAGCAATCAGCCCCAGCATTTT.

The V call is TRBV29-1, the J call TRBJ2-1; 14 bases match TRBD2. Per germline, CDR1 SQVTM and CDR2 ANQGSEA. Unmatched junction bases numbered 9, after V lost 7 bases and J lost 4 bases. The CDR3 extends over 16 amino acids. Here the CDR3 reads CSASGTSGSRYNEQFF. Written as DNA, the CDR3 is TGCAGCGCCTCCGGGACTAGCGGGAGTAGGTACAATGAGCAGTTCTTC.

The V and J genes are TRBV10-2 and TRBJ2-5; D unresolved. CDR1 is WSHSY, CDR2 SAAADI, per germline. The CDR3 is 12 amino acids. The V end was cut by 6 bases, the J end by 9 bases, with 14 bases between. CDR3: CASRTHRDPQYF. CDR3 sequence (DNA): TGCGCCAGCAGGACCCATCGCGATCCCCAGTACTTC.